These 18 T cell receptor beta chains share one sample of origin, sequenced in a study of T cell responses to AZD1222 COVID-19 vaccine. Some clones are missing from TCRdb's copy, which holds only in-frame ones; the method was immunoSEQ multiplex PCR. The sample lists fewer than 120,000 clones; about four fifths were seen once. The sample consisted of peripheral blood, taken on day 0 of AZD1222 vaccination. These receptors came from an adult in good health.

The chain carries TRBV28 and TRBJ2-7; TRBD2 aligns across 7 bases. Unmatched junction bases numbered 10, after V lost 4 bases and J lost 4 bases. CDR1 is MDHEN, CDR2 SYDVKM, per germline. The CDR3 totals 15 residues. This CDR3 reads CASSSPGTNLYEQYF. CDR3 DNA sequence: TGTGCCAGCAGTTCCCCGGGGACTAACTTATACGAGCAGTACTTC.

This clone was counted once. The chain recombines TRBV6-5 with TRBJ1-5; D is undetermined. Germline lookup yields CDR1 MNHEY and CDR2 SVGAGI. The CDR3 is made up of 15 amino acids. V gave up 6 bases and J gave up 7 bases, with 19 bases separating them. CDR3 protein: CASRQQAGAVQPQHF. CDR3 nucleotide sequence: TGTGCCAGCAGGCAGCAGGCTGGCGCGGTACAGCCCCAGCATTTT.

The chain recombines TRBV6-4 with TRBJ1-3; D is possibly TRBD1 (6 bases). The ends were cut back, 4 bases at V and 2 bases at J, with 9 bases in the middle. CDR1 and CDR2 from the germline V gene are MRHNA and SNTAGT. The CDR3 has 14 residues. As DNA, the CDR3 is TGTGCCAGCAGTGGGGGGGGCACTGGAAACACCATATATTTT. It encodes CASSGGGTGNTIYF.

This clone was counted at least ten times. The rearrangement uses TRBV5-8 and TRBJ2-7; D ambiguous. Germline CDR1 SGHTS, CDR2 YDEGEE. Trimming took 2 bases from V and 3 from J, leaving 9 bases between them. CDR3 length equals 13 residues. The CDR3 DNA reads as TGTGCCAGCAGCTTCCGGCAGGACTACGAGCAGTACTTC. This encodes CASSFRQDYEQYF.

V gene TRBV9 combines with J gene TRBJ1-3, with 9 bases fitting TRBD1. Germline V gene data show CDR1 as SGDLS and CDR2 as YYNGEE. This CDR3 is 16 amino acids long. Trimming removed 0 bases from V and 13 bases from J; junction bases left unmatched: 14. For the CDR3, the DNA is TGTGCCAGCAGCGTAGCTGGTTCCAGGACAGGGGTTCCAATATATTTT. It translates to CASSVAGSRTGVPIYF.

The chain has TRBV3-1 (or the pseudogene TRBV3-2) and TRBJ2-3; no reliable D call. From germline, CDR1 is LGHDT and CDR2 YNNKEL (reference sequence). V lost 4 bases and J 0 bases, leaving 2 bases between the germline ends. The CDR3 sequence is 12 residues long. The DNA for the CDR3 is TGTGCCAGCAGCCTAAGCACAGATACGCAGTATTTT. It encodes CASSLSTDTQYF.

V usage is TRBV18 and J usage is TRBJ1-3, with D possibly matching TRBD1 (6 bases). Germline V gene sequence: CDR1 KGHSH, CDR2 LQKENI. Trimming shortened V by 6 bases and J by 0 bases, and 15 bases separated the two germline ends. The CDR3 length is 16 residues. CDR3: CASSLTGMNSGNTIYF. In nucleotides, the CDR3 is TGTGCCAGCTCCCTGACAGGCATGAACTCTGGAAACACCATATATTTT. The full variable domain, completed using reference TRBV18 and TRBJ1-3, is NAGVMQNPRHLVRRRGQEARLRCSPMKGHSHVYWYRQLPEEGLKFMVYLQKENIIDESGMPKERFSAEFPKEGPSILRIQQVVRGDSAAYFCASSLTGMNSGNTIYFGEGSWLTVV.

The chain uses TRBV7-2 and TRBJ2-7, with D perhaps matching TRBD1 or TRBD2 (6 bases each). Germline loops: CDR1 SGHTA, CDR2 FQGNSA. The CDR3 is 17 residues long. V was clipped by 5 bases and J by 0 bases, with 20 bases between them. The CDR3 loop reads CASSRSPGARSSYEQYF. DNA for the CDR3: TGTGCCAGCAGCCGTTCTCCGGGGGCCCGAAGCTCCTACGAGCAGTACTTC.

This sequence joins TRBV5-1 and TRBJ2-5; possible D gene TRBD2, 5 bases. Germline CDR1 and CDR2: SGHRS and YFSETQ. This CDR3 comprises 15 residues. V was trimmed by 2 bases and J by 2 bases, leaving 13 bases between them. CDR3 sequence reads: CASSFLGRDQETQYF. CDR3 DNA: TGCGCCAGCAGCTTCCTCGGACGGGATCAAGAGACCCAGTACTTC.

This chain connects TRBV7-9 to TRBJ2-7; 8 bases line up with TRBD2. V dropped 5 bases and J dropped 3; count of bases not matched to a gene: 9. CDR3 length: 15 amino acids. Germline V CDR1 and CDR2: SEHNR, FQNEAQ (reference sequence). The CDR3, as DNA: TGTGCCAGCAGCCCCCTAGCGGGTTCGAACTACGAGCAGTACTTC. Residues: CASSPLAGSNYEQYF.

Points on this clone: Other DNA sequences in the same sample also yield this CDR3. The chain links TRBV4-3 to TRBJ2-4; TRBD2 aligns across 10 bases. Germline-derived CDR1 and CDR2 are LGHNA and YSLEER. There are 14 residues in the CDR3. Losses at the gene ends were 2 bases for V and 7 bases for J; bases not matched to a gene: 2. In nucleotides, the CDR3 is TGCGCCAGCAGCCAACCGGGACTAGCGAACATTCAGTACTTC. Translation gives CASSQPGLANIQYF.

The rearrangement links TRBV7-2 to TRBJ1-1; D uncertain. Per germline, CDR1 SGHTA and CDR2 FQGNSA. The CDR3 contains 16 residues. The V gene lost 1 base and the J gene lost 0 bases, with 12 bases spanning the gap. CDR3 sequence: CASSLDTVPMNTEAFF. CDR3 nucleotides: TGTGCCAGCAGCTTAGATACGGTGCCGATGAACACTGAAGCTTTCTTT.

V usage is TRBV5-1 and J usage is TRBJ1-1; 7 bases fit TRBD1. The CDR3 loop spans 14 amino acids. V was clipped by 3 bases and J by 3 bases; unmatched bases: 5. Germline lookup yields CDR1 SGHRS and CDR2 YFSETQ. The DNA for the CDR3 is TGCGCCAGCAGCTCGACAGGGTCGGACACTGAAGCTTTCTTT. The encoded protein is CASSSTGSDTEAFF.

This chain's CDR3 is CASSQAGTGSYEQYF. CDR3 bases: TGCGCCAGCAGCCAGGCCGGGACAGGATCCTACGAGCAGTACTTC. The rearrangement uses TRBV4-3 and TRBJ2-7, with 8 nucleotides matching TRBD1. CDR1 and CDR2 from the germline V gene are LGHNA and YSLEER. Trimming at V came to 3 bases and at J to 1 base, leaving 5 bases not matched to a gene. CDR3 size: 15 residues.

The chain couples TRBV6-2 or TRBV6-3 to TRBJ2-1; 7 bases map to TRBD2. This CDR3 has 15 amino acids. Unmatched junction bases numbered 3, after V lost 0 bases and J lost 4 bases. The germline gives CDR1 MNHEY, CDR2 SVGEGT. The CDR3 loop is CASSYSLAAYNEQFF. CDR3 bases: TGTGCCAGCAGTTACTCTCTAGCGGCATACAATGAGCAGTTCTTC.

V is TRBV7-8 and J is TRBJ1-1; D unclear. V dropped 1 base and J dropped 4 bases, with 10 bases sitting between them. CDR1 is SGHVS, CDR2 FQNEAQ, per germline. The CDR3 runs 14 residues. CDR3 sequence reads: CASSLEETATEAFF. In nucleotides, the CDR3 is TGTGCCAGCAGCTTAGAAGAGACGGCCACTGAAGCTTTCTTT.

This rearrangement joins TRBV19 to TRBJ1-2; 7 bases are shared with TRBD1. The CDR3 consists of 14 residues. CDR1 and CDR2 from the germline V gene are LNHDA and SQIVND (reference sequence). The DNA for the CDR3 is TGTGCTAAGCGGTCAGGGGGATTTAGCTATGGCTACACCTTC. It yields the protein CAKRSGGFSYGYTF.

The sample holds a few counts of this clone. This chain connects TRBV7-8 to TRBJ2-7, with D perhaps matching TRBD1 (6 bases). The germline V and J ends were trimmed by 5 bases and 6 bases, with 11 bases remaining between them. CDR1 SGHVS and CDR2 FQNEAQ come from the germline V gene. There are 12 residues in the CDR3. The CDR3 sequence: CASSVSRGEQYF. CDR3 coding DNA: TGTGCCAGCAGCGTAAGCAGGGGCGAGCAGTACTTC.